Listed here are 21 T cell receptor beta chains from one sample, sequenced in a study of blood T cell repertoires in COVID-19. This table comes from immunoSEQ multiplex PCR, and its TCRdb copy is limited to in-frame clones, with some not included. The sample includes under 200,000 clones, around 87% seen only once; the top ten take 0.99%. Sequencing input: peripheral blood. Source of these receptors: a man aged 18-30 years with acute or convalescent COVID-19.

The chain employs TRBV19 and TRBJ1-1; D is undetermined. Germline V gene sequence: CDR1 LNHDA, CDR2 SQIVND (reference sequence). The CDR3 has 12 amino acids. V was pared by 4 bases and J by 9 bases, with 12 bases between. The DNA of the CDR3 is TGTGCCAGTAGTAAAGGGAGAGCCAAAGCTTTCTTT. The encoded protein is CASSKGRAKAFF.

The V call is TRBV5-8, the J call TRBJ1-2, with D tentatively TRBD1 (5 bases). The CDR3 is 14 residues long. Trimming pared 1 base from V and 8 bases from J, leaving 15 bases between. Germline CDR1 reads SGHTS; CDR2 reads YDEGEE. The CDR3 is CASSLSPGAGGYTF. As DNA, the CDR3 is TGTGCCAGCAGCTTGTCTCCTGGGGCAGGAGGCTACACCTTC.

The chain links TRBV20-1 to TRBJ2-1; D is unresolved. The CDR3 is 10 residues long. The V end lost 4 bases, the J end lost 5 bases, and 3 bases lay between the germline ends. CDR1 and CDR2 (germline): DFQATT, SNEGSKA (reference sequence). CDR3 nucleotides: TGCAGTGCTACCAACAATGAGCAGTTCTTC. Translating it yields CSATNNEQFF.

V gene TRBV7-2 combines with J gene TRBJ1-2; D is undetermined. Looked up from germline, CDR1 is SGHTA and CDR2 is FQGNSA. This CDR3 contains 15 residues. V was trimmed by 4 bases and J by 4 bases, leaving 16 bases between them. CDR3 residues: CASSYRPRGGYGYTF. The DNA of the CDR3 is TGTGCCAGCAGCTACCGCCCCCGGGGAGGCTATGGCTACACCTTC.

The CDR3 region has the DNA TGCAGCGTTTATCCCGGGGCTGAAGCTTTCTTT. Translation: CSVYPGAEAFF. The V call is TRBV29-1, the J call TRBJ1-1; D remains unclear. The ends were cut back, 5 bases at V and 6 bases at J, with 10 bases in the middle. The CDR3 consists of 11 residues. CDR1 and CDR2 from the germline V gene are SQVTM and ANQGSEA.

CDR3 sequence reads: CASRPDRGITYEQYF. The CDR3, as DNA: TGTGCCAGCAGACCCGACAGAGGCATCACCTACGAGCAGTACTTC. The chain joins TRBV6-5 to TRBJ2-7; a weak D match, TRBD1 (5 bases). CDR1 and CDR2 from the germline V gene are MNHEY and SVGAGI. This CDR3 contains 15 residues. The V and J ends lost 6 bases and 2 bases respectively, with 17 bases between them.

The chain uses TRBV27 and TRBJ2-7; tentative D call: TRBD1 (6 bases). V was cut by 6 bases and J by 6 bases, with 15 bases left in between. This CDR3 has 13 amino acids. Per the germline V gene, CDR1 is MNHEY and CDR2 is SMNVEV (reference sequence). The DNA of the CDR3 is TGTGCCAGCAGGGGGGCCAGGCATATCGAGCAGTACGTC. Translation gives CASRGARHIEQYV.

The chain employs TRBV7-8 and TRBJ2-4; 9 bases line up with TRBD2. V lost 5 bases and J lost 5; bases outside the gene matches: 7. CDR3 length equals 15 residues. Germline CDR1 SGHVS, CDR2 FQNEAQ. The CDR3 protein is CASSPVAGVENIQYF. Here the CDR3 DNA reads TGTGCCAGCAGCCCGGTAGCGGGGGTGGAAAACATTCAGTACTTC. Full variable domain (outside the CDR3, taken from reference TRBV7-8 and TRBJ2-4): GAGVSQSPRYKVAKRGQDVALRCDPISGHVSLFWYQQALGQGPEFLTYFQNEAQLDKSGLPSDRFFAERPEGSVSTLKIQRTQQEDSAVYLCASSPVAGVENIQYFGAGTRLSVL.

V and J are TRBV10-3 and TRBJ1-2; 12 nucleotides agree with TRBD1. With V trimmed by 8 bases and J by 6 bases, 4 bases remained unmatched. The germline V gene has CDR1 ENHRY and CDR2 SYGVKD. This CDR3 contains 13 residues. The CDR3 is CAISGQGADGYTF. The DNA of the CDR3 is TGTGCCATCTCGGGACAGGGGGCAGATGGCTACACCTTC.

The rearrangement links TRBV30 to TRBJ1-1, with TRBD1 as a possible D gene (6 bases). The CDR3 runs to 14 residues. Germline lookup yields CDR1 GTSNPN and CDR2 SVGIG (reference sequence). Between the trimmed V and J ends, which lost 0 bases and 5 bases, there was a span of 13 bases. This CDR3 is CAWSVGNRATEAFF. In DNA, the CDR3 is TGTGCCTGGAGTGTGGGGAACAGGGCGACTGAAGCTTTCTTT.

The rearrangement uses TRBV30 and TRBJ1-6; 11 bases are shared with TRBD1. The V and J ends lost 4 bases and 10 bases, in that order; junction bases with no gene match: 9. Looked up from germline, CDR1 is GTSNPN and CDR2 is SVGIG (reference sequence). The CDR3 is 15 residues long. The CDR3 DNA follows: TGTGCCTGGATGGGGCCCGGGACAGGGGGGTCACCCCTCCACTTT. It specifies CAWMGPGTGGSPLHF.

V is TRBV5-4 and J is TRBJ1-2; 7 positions match TRBD1. Germline trimming cut 3 bases from V and 0 bases from J; bases unmatched to any gene: 2. The CDR3 is 14 residues long. The germline V gene has CDR1 SGHNT and CDR2 YYREEE (reference sequence). The CDR3 nucleotides are TGTGCCAGCAGCTGGAGGGGGCCTAACTATGGCTACACCTTC. Its translation: CASSWRGPNYGYTF. Together with reference TRBV5-4 and TRBJ1-2, the CDR3 gives the full variable domain: ETGVTQSPTHLIKTRGQQVTLRCSSQSGHNTVSWYQQALGQGPQFIFQYYREEENGRGNFPPRFSGLQFPNYSSELNVNALELDDSALYLCASSWRGPNYGYTFGSGTRLTVV.

The chain employs TRBV28 and TRBJ1-1; no definite D call. Deletions cut 6 bases from V and 11 bases from J, with 22 bases between. This CDR3 has 14 residues. Germline CDR1 MDHEN, CDR2 SYDVKM. The DNA for the CDR3 is TGTGCCAGCAGCCTTAGCCGCGACCGCGGTCGGGCTTTCTTT. It yields the protein CASSLSRDRGRAFF. The full variable domain, with the rest looked up from reference TRBV28 and TRBJ1-1, is DVKVTQSSRYLVKRTGEKVFLECVQDMDHENMFWYRQDPGLGLRLIYFSYDVKMKEKGDIPEGYSVSREKKERFSLILESASTNQTSMYLCASSLSRDRGRAFFGQGTRLTVV.

This clone was seen a handful of times. The rearrangement links TRBV9 to TRBJ2-2; 8 nucleotides align to TRBD2. Germline V gene lookup returns CDR1 SGDLS and CDR2 YYNGEE. The CDR3 has 16 residues. The trim removed 0 bases at V and 5 bases at J, leaving 6 bases unmatched. The CDR3 DNA sequence: TGTGCCAGCAGCGTAGGGTTAGCGGGGTTTACCGGGGAGCTGTTTTTT. This encodes CASSVGLAGFTGELFF.

This sequence joins TRBV9 and TRBJ2-2; 7 bases map to TRBD2. This CDR3 spans 14 amino acids. Trimming cost V 6 bases and J 6 bases; bases outside gene matches: 8. Germline CDR1 and CDR2: SGDLS and YYNGEE. The CDR3 loop reads CASNPERGPGELFF. The CDR3 DNA reads TGTGCCAGCAACCCCGAGCGGGGTCCCGGGGAGCTGTTTTTT.

This chain joins TRBV2 and TRBJ1-4; maybe TRBD1 (5 bases). The V gene lost 6 bases and the J gene lost 7 bases, with 18 bases spanning the gap. CDR1 is SNHLY and CDR2 is FYNNEI in the germline V gene. The CDR3 is 15 amino acids. The CDR3 DNA follows: TGTGCCAGCAGGTTGCAGGGTGCCGGGGGTGAAAAACTGTTTTTT. Translation: CASRLQGAGGEKLFF.

As concerns this clone: In the same sample, other DNA sequences code for this CDR3. The J gene is TRBJ1-5, the V gene TRBV30, with D possibly being TRBD1 (5 bases). The germline V gene has CDR1 GTSNPN and CDR2 SVGIG (reference sequence). The CDR3 runs 13 residues. V lost 0 bases, J lost 2 bases, and 5 bases lay in between. The CDR3 sequence is CAWSVQGNQPQHF. CDR3 DNA: TGTGCCTGGAGTGTACAGGGCAATCAGCCCCAGCATTTT.

The chain combines TRBV5-1 with TRBJ1-4, with 7 bases identical to TRBD1. The V gene's germline CDR1 is SGHRS and CDR2 YFSETQ. Trimming cost V 7 bases and J 1 base; bases outside gene matches: 1. The CDR3 sequence is 13 residues long. DNA of the CDR3: TGCGCCAGCCGGGACAGAACTAATGAAAAACTGTTTTTT. Encoded protein: CASRDRTNEKLFF.

The V call is TRBV13, the J call TRBJ1-1, with D maybe TRBD1 (6 bases). Trimming removed 4 bases from V and 3 bases from J, with 12 bases in between. CDR1 is PRHDT, CDR2 FYEKMQ, per germline (reference sequence). The CDR3 length is 14 residues. CDR3 DNA sequence: TGTGCCAGCAGCTGGATAGGGGGAGACACTGAAGCTTTCTTT. This sequence encodes CASSWIGGDTEAFF.

The V gene is TRBV3-1 (or the pseudogene TRBV3-2), the J gene TRBJ1-2; D gene unclear. The V gene's germline CDR1 is LGHDT and CDR2 YNNKEL (reference sequence). CDR3 length equals 11 residues. V was clipped by 4 bases and J by 10 bases, with 10 bases between them. The CDR3 coding sequence is TGTGCCAGCAGCCTACAGTTGTACTACACCTTC. This encodes CASSLQLYYTF.

On this clone: Additional DNA sequences in this sample encode the identical CDR3. The J gene is TRBJ1-5, the V gene TRBV7-2; unclear D gene. Trimming pared 3 bases from V and 0 bases from J, leaving 3 bases between. Germline V gene lookup returns CDR1 SGHTA and CDR2 FQGNSA. The CDR3 contains 13 residues. The CDR3 here is CASSFSSNQPQHF. The DNA for the CDR3 is TGTGCCAGCAGCTTCAGTAGCAATCAGCCCCAGCATTTT.